The rows below give T cell receptor beta chains drawn from one sample of a study of cytomegalovirus exposure and HLA in healthy donors. Assay used: immunoSEQ multiplex PCR; TCRdb lists only in-frame clones, some missing. The data show roughly 93,000 clones, 80% seen once. Sequenced: PBMCs. These receptors were collected from a man under 40 in good health and CMV-seronegative. Both conserved end residues are part of each CDR3. D genes are given only for firm matches. Clone sizes are given selectively: once, few, many, or a class where the clone is expanded.

NA	TRBV5-6	NA	TRBJ2-3	CASSLVKRTDTQYF	TGTGCCAGCAGCCTGGTAAAGAGAACAGATACGCAGTATTTT
NA	TRBV5-4	NA	TRBJ1-2	CASSANRVGGYTF	TGTGCCAGCAGCGCGAACAGGGTTGGCGGCTACACCTTC
TRBD2	TRBV7-2	NA	TRBJ2-1	CASSFVSGGNEQFF	TGTGCCAGCAGCTTCGTTAGCGGGGGGAATGAGCAGTTCTTC
TRBD2	TRBV5-1	NA	TRBJ2-1	CASSLFSGGSYNEQFF	TGCGCCAGCAGCTTGTTCAGCGGGGGCTCCTACAATGAGCAGTTCTTC
TRBD1	TRBV18	NA	TRBJ1-2	CASSPLDRTGDGYTF	TGTGCCAGCTCACCACTGGACAGGACCGGGGATGGCTACACCTTC
NA	TRBV9	NA	TRBJ1-1	CASSVDGVVTEAFF	TGTGCCAGCAGCGTCGACGGGGTGGTCACTGAAGCTTTCTTT
NA	TRBV5-4	NA	TRBJ2-7	CASSLGGAYTGQYF	TGTGCCAGCAGCTTGGGCGGGGCGTACACCGGGCAGTACTTC
NA	TRBV5-4	NA	TRBJ2-5	CASSLNSGQETQYF	TGTGCCAGCAGCTTGAATAGCGGCCAAGAGACCCAGTACTTC
NA	TRBV5-1	NA	TRBJ2-5	CASRPQGQQETQYF	TGCGCCAGCAGGCCGCAGGGACAACAAGAGACCCAGTACTTC
NA	TRBV5-1	NA	TRBJ1-4	CASRGATTNEKLFF	TGCGCCAGCAGAGGGGCTACAACTAATGAAAAACTGTTTTTT
TRBD2	TRBV27	NA	TRBJ2-1	CASRTPTSGSRNEQFF	TGTGCCAGCAGAACCCCGACTAGCGGGAGTCGGAATGAGCAGTTCTTC
NA	TRBV27	NA	TRBJ1-1	CASSLSWNTEAFF	TGTGCCAGCAGTTTATCCTGGAACACTGAAGCTTTCTTT
NA	TRBV7-2	NA	TRBJ2-3	CASSPTYSTDTQYF	TGTGCCAGCAGTCCAACCTATAGCACAGATACGCAGTATTTT
NA	TRBV15	NA	TRBJ2-1	CATSRPLGLARNEQFF	TGTGCCACCAGCAGACCCCTGGGCCTAGCGCGTAATGAGCAGTTCTTC
NA	TRBV19	NA	TRBJ2-7	CASSIGGSPSYEQYF	TGTGCCAGTAGTATCGGCGGAAGTCCCTCCTACGAGCAGTACTTC
TRBD1	TRBV28	NA	TRBJ2-5	CASSYTWAGQGKETQYF	TGTGCCAGCAGTTACACGTGGGCGGGACAGGGGAAAGAGACCCAGTACTTC
NA	TRBV10-3	NA	TRBJ2-5	CAISEFRVGQETQYF	TGTGCCATCAGTGAGTTCCGGGTTGGCCAAGAGACCCAGTACTTC
NA	TRBV7-2	once	TRBJ1-2	CASSPGAGSKGYTF	TGTGCCAGCAGCCCAGGGGCAGGGAGTAAGGGCTACACCTTC
NA	TRBV7-2	NA	TRBJ1-1	CASSSHSRGQNTEAFF	TGTGCCAGCAGCTCGCATAGCAGGGGCCAGAACACTGAAGCTTTCTTT
TRBD1	TRBV9	NA	TRBJ1-5	CASSEGQGINQPQHF	TGTGCCAGCAGCGAGGGACAGGGGATTAATCAGCCCCAGCATTTT
TRBD2	TRBV6-4	NA	TRBJ2-3	CASSVAGGTDTQYF	TGTGCCAGCAGTGTAGCGGGGGGCACAGATACGCAGTATTTT
NA	TRBV29-1	NA	TRBJ1-2	CSVLTNGAGYGYTF	TGCAGCGTTTTGACCAACGGGGCGGGGTATGGCTACACCTTC
TRBD1	TRBV6-5	NA	TRBJ2-7	CASSLLTGTGYEQYF	TGTGCCAGCAGCCTACTCACCGGGACAGGTTACGAGCAGTACTTC
NA	TRBV23-1	NA	TRBJ2-7	CASSQISGPHSYEQYF	TGCGCCAGCAGTCAAATTAGCGGACCTCACTCCTACGAGCAGTACTTC
TRBD1	TRBV15	NA	TRBJ1-5	CATSQRQGEDQPQHF	TGTGCCACCAGTCAGAGACAGGGCGAGGATCAGCCCCAGCATTTT
NA	TRBV7-2	NA	TRBJ2-3	CASSLVGASTDTQYF	TGTGCCAGCAGCTTAGTGGGGGCTAGCACAGATACGCAGTATTTT
TRBD1	TRBV4-2	once	TRBJ2-3	CASSQAGTGTRVTDTQYF	TGTGCCAGCAGCCAAGCCGGGACAGGGACGAGGGTCACAGATACGCAGTATTTT
NA	TRBV18	NA	TRBJ2-7	CASSPHIGGQYF	TGTGCCAGCTCACCACATATTGGCGGGCAGTACTTC
TRBD1	TRBV5-8	NA	TRBJ2-7	CASSWPGQGSYEQYF	TGTGCCAGCAGCTGGCCGGGACAGGGGTCCTACGAGCAGTACTTC
TRBD2	TRBV27	NA	TRBJ2-1	CASSFSGSSYNEQFF	TGTGCCAGCAGTTTTAGCGGGAGCTCCTACAATGAGCAGTTCTTC
NA	TRBV5-6	once	TRBJ2-7	CASSLGGRNLYEQYF	TGTGCCAGCAGCCTCGGAGGGAGAAACCTCTACGAGCAGTACTTC
TRBD1	TRBV6-6	few	TRBJ1-1	CASSPYSGTGGEAFF	TGTGCCAGCAGCCCTTATTCCGGGACAGGGGGCGAAGCTTTCTTT
NA	TRBV13	NA	TRBJ1-1	CASSLGTVNTEAFF	TGTGCCAGCAGCTTAGGCACAGTGAACACTGAAGCTTTCTTT
NA	TRBV4-1	NA	TRBJ1-3	CASSQGGATAIGNTIYF	TGCGCCAGCAGCCAAGGGGGTGCGACAGCGATTGGAAACACCATATATTTT
TRBD1	TRBV5-6	NA	TRBJ2-2	CASSLGQGGPGELFF	TGTGCCAGCAGCCTCGGACAGGGAGGCCCCGGGGAGCTGTTTTTT
TRBD1	TRBV5-4	NA	TRBJ1-1	CASSWGTDTIRGEAFF	TGTGCCAGCAGCTGGGGGACAGACACGATAAGGGGTGAAGCTTTCTTT
NA	TRBV6-1	NA	TRBJ1-1	CASSAGTEAFF	TGTGCCAGCAGTGCGGGCACTGAAGCTTTCTTT
TRBD2	TRBV4-2	NA	TRBJ2-3	CASSPGLAGGGGTDTQYF	TGTGCCAGCAGCCCTGGACTAGCGGGAGGAGGGGGAACAGATACGCAGTATTTT
NA	TRBV6-4	NA	TRBJ2-3	CASSPTGDTQYF	TGTGCCAGCAGTCCAACGGGGGATACGCAGTATTTT
NA	TRBV6-5	few	TRBJ1-4	CASRHGGDPNEKLFF	TGTGCCAGCAGACACGGGGGGGACCCTAATGAAAAACTGTTTTTT
NA	TRBV4-1	NA	TRBJ1-5	CASSQDPSNQPQHF	TGCGCCAGCAGCCAAGACCCATCAAATCAGCCCCAGCATTTT
TRBD1	TRBV9	NA	TRBJ1-2	CASSVEEGARYGYTF	TGTGCCAGCAGCGTAGAGGAGGGGGCGCGATATGGCTACACCTTC
TRBD1	TRBV6-5	NA	TRBJ2-1	CASGDRGSYNEQFF	TGTGCCAGCGGAGACAGGGGTTCCTACAATGAGCAGTTCTTC
NA	TRBV2	NA	TRBJ1-6	CASSDISRFPNSPLHF	TGTGCCAGCAGTGATATTAGTCGGTTTCCTAATTCACCCCTCCACTTT
NA	TRBV27	NA	TRBJ2-3	CASREASDTQYF	TGTGCCAGCAGGGAGGCCTCAGATACGCAGTATTTT